These 20 T cell receptor beta chains came from one sample sequenced in a study of OX40 agonist ivuxolimab in advanced cancers. Sequencing used immunoSEQ multiplex PCR; TCRdb keeps in-frame clones, though not all of them. The sample lists 45,000 to 55,000 clones, roughly 79% occurring once. This specimen was CD4+ or CD8+ T cells sorted from blood, taken in a trial of the OX40 agonist ivuxolimab. The receptors here all came from an adult with an advanced solid tumor such as melanoma, head and neck, liver or kidney cancer.

J is TRBJ1-2 and V is TRBV6-1; no clear D gene. The germline gives CDR1 MNHNS, CDR2 SASEGT. V lost 5 bases, J lost 6 bases, and 19 bases lay in between. The CDR3 is 15 residues long. The CDR3 is CASSPPRTGRDGYTF. The CDR3 DNA reads TGTGCCAGCAGTCCTCCCCGGACCGGTCGGGATGGCTACACCTTC.

In this sample, this clone turned up once. J is TRBJ2-3 and V is TRBV11-2; D is unclear. Germline assignment: CDR1 SGHAT and CDR2 FQNNGV. The V and J ends lost 2 bases and 2 bases respectively, with 14 bases between them. The CDR3 contains 16 residues. Here the CDR3 DNA reads TGTGCCAGCAGCTTAAGGCGTACCACCTTCACAGATACGCAGTATTTT. It encodes CASSLRRTTFTDTQYF. Complete variable domain (other parts from reference TRBV11-2 and TRBJ2-3): EAGVAQSPRYKIIEKRQSVAFWCNPISGHATLYWYQQILGQGPKLLIQFQNNGVVDDSQLPKDRFSAERLKGVDSTLKIQPAKLEDSAVYLCASSLRRTTFTDTQYFGPGTRLTVL.

The rearrangement uses TRBV7-7 and TRBJ2-2; D is possibly TRBD2 (5 bases). This CDR3 spans 13 amino acids. Germline values: CDR1 SSHAT, CDR2 FNYEAQ (reference sequence). V was clipped by 4 bases and J by 7 bases, with 10 bases between them. CDR3 residues: CASSSEGVGELFF. The CDR3 bases are TGTGCCAGCAGCTCCGAGGGAGTCGGGGAGCTGTTTTTT.

This clone was counted ten times or more. V usage is TRBV2 and J usage is TRBJ2-3, with a weak D call TRBD2 (6 bases). Germline lookup yields CDR1 SNHLY and CDR2 FYNNEI. V was cut by 4 bases and J by 0 bases, with 11 bases left in between. The CDR3 is 15 residues long. The CDR3 sequence: CASSAGLQSTDTQYF. Here the CDR3 DNA reads TGTGCCAGCAGTGCGGGACTCCAAAGCACAGATACGCAGTATTTT.

The rearrangement uses TRBV19 and TRBJ2-2; 8 nucleotides align to TRBD2. This CDR3 is 15 amino acids long. The germline V gene encodes CDR1 LNHDA and CDR2 SQIVND (reference sequence). V dropped 3 bases and J dropped 3; count of bases not matched to a gene: 3. The CDR3 is CASSIGGAYTGELFF. In DNA, the CDR3 is TGTGCCAGTAGTATCGGGGGGGCCTACACCGGGGAGCTGTTTTTT. Full variable domain (outside the CDR3, taken from reference TRBV19 and TRBJ2-2): DGGITQSPKYLFRKEGQNVTLSCEQNLNHDAMYWYRQDPGQGLRLIYYSQIVNDFQKGDIAEGYSVSREKKESFPLTVTSAQKNPTAFYLCASSIGGAYTGELFFGEGSRLTVL.

This clone has only a few counts. The CDR3 DNA reads TGTGCCAGTAGTATTGCGGGAGACGGGTACGAGCAGTACTTC. Translation gives CASSIAGDGYEQYF. The V and J genes are TRBV19 and TRBJ2-7; 7 bases agree with TRBD2. The V gene end was trimmed by 3 bases and the J gene end by 4 bases; junction bases not matched to a gene: 6. From germline, CDR1 is LNHDA and CDR2 SQIVND (reference sequence). This CDR3 comprises 14 residues.

This chain connects TRBV7-6 to TRBJ2-7; 7 bases line up with TRBD2. The germline CDR1 and CDR2 sequences are SGHVS and FNYEAQ. This CDR3 spans 14 amino acids. J lost 4 bases, V lost 0 bases, and 3 bases had no gene match. Here the CDR3 DNA reads TGTGCCAGCAGCTTAGCGGGGAGGGAGTACGAGCAGTACTTC. This sequence encodes CASSLAGREYEQYF.

V usage is TRBV29-1 and J usage is TRBJ1-2; possible D gene TRBD1, 6 bases. CDR3 size: 11 residues. The ends were cut back, 5 bases at V and 6 bases at J, with 10 bases in the middle. From germline, CDR1 is SQVTM and CDR2 ANQGSEA. Here the CDR3 reads CSVRTVDGYTF. For the CDR3, the DNA is TGCAGCGTTAGGACAGTCGATGGCTACACCTTC.

CDR3 sequence (DNA): TGTGCCAGCAAGTCAGGGATCGTTCAGCCCCAGCATTTT. Protein product: CASKSGIVQPQHF. V usage is TRBV2 and J usage is TRBJ1-5; D possibly corresponds to TRBD1 (5 bases). V lost 7 bases to trimming and J lost 6 bases, with 13 bases between them. The length of the CDR3 is 13 residues. Germline CDR1 SNHLY, CDR2 FYNNEI.

V and J are TRBV2 and TRBJ1-1; D gene uncertain. Germline V CDR1 and CDR2: SNHLY, FYNNEI. The V end was cut by 6 bases, the J end by 7 bases, with 15 bases between. The CDR3 sequence is 13 residues long. Here the CDR3 reads CASRVRLVDEAFF. The CDR3 DNA sequence: TGTGCCAGCAGGGTACGATTGGTGGATGAAGCTTTCTTT.

J is TRBJ2-7 and V is TRBV25-1; D assignment may be TRBD1 or TRBD2 (5 bases each). Trimming pared 6 bases from V and 3 bases from J, leaving 6 bases between. Germline V gene sequence: CDR1 MGHDK, CDR2 SYGVNS. This CDR3 is built from 11 residues. For the CDR3, the DNA is TGTGCCAGCAGGAGGGGCTACGAGCAGTACTTC. This sequence encodes CASRRGYEQYF.

This clone was seen repeatedly, ten times or more. This CDR3 reads CASSQDLAGGDEQFF. CDR3 bases: TGTGCCAGCAGCCAAGACCTAGCGGGAGGGGATGAGCAGTTCTTC. The chain carries TRBV4-2 and TRBJ2-1, with TRBD2 matching 12 bases. The CDR3 extends over 15 amino acids. The V and J ends lost 0 bases and 8 bases, in that order; junction bases with no gene match: 2. Germline V CDR1 and CDR2: LGHNA, YNFKEQ.

This clone was seen a few times. This chain uses TRBV19 with TRBJ1-1; D gene ambiguous. Trimming left V 0 bases short and J 5 bases short, with 7 bases between. CDR3 length equals 13 residues. Germline assignment: CDR1 LNHDA and CDR2 SQIVND (reference sequence). CDR3 protein: CASSIDTGTEAFF. The CDR3, as DNA: TGTGCCAGTAGTATAGACACGGGTACTGAAGCTTTCTTT.

J is TRBJ1-3 and V is TRBV14, with TRBD1 as a possible D gene (5 bases). Trimming took off 4 bases at V and 0 bases at J, with 7 bases between the two ends. Germline V lookup: CDR1 SGHDN, CDR2 FVKESK. The CDR3 spans 14 residues. The CDR3 here is CASSRQISGNTIYF. The DNA of the CDR3 is TGTGCCAGCAGCCGACAGATCTCTGGAAACACCATATATTTT.

A note on this clone: This CDR3 is also generated by other DNA sequences in the sample. The CDR3 loop reads CASSLGGPNTEAFF. Here the CDR3 DNA reads TGTGCCAGCAGCTTAGGAGGGCCGAACACTGAAGCTTTCTTT. V usage is TRBV5-4 and J usage is TRBJ1-1; D is ambiguous. Germline V gives CDR1 SGHNT, CDR2 YYREEE (reference sequence). CDR3 length: 14 residues. V was pared by 2 bases and J by 1 base, with 9 bases between. Combining the CDR3 with reference TRBV5-4 and TRBJ1-1 gives the whole variable domain ETGVTQSPTHLIKTRGQQVTLRCSSQSGHNTVSWYQQALGQGPQFIFQYYREEENGRGNFPPRFSGLQFPNYSSELNVNALELDDSALYLCASSLGGPNTEAFFGQGTRLTVV.

The rearrangement links TRBV5-1 to TRBJ2-7; TRBD2 aligns across 10 bases. Per germline, CDR1 SGHRS and CDR2 YFSETQ. This CDR3 comprises 15 residues. The ends lost 4 bases at V and 1 base at J; junction bases unmatched: 5. DNA for the CDR3: TGCGCCAGCAGCCTCGGACTAGCGGTATCCTACGAGCAGTACTTC. Protein sequence: CASSLGLAVSYEQYF. The variable domain in full, completed from reference TRBV5-1 and TRBJ2-7, reads KAGVTQTPRYLIKTRGQQVTLSCSPISGHRSVSWYQQTPGQGLQFLFEYFSETQRNKGNFPGRFSGRQFSNSRSEMNVSTLELGDSALYLCASSLGLAVSYEQYFGPGTRLTVT.

The chain uses TRBV4-1 and TRBJ1-1, with 8 bases that match TRBD1. Germline V gene sequence: CDR1 MGHRA, CDR2 YSYEKL. The V and J ends lost 3 bases and 3 bases, in that order; junction bases with no gene match: 3. The CDR3 is made up of 14 amino acids. The CDR3 sequence is CASSQTGADTEAFF. The CDR3 nucleotides read TGCGCCAGCAGCCAGACAGGGGCGGACACTGAAGCTTTCTTT.

The chain couples TRBV7-9 to TRBJ2-1; D uncertain. This CDR3 is built from 13 residues. CDR1 and CDR2 (germline): SEHNR, FQNEAQ (reference sequence). V lost 6 bases, J lost 3 bases, and 9 bases lay in between. The CDR3, as DNA: TGTGCCAGCAGTTCCATCGGCTACAATGAGCAGTTCTTC. Translation gives CASSSIGYNEQFF.

The chain has TRBV5-1 and TRBJ1-5; D unclear. The CDR3 runs to 14 residues. The germline V gene encodes CDR1 SGHRS and CDR2 YFSETQ. V gave up 0 bases and J gave up 5 bases, with 9 bases separating them. CDR3 in DNA: TGCGCCAGCAGCTTGGCCCTGGGAGATCAGCCCCAGCATTTT. Translation: CASSLALGDQPQHF.

The V and J genes are TRBV19 and TRBJ2-7; TRBD1 agrees at 7 bases. V shed 8 bases and J 2 bases; nucleotides not matched to a gene: 6. Germline V gives CDR1 LNHDA, CDR2 SQIVND (reference sequence). There are 13 residues in the CDR3. Here the CDR3 reads CASAQGVTYEQYV. The CDR3 DNA follows: TGTGCCAGTGCCCAGGGGGTAACCTACGAGCAGTACGTC.